Below, 30 T cell receptor beta chains from the same sample are listed, as sequenced in a study of response to subunit inactivated influenza vaccine. TCRdb fed the RT-PCR reads into MiXCR, producing one record per CDR3 protein. The sample contains around 500,000 distinct CDR3 sequences, roughly 9.7% of which appear only once. This specimen consisted of PBMCs from blood, obtained more than 35 days after vaccination. The source of these receptors is a man between 50 and 59 years old who received an inactivated influenza vaccine.

J is TRBJ2-7 and V is TRBV2; D is tentatively TRBD1 or TRBD2 (5 bases each). Trimming took 6 bases from V and 7 from J, leaving 19 bases between them. From germline, CDR1 is SNHLY and CDR2 FYNNEI. This CDR3 contains 14 residues. DNA for the CDR3: TGTGCCAGCAGCGTCGGGGCCCTTATTAGGGAGCAGTACTTC. It encodes CASSVGALIREQYF.

This rearrangement joins TRBV6-2 or TRBV6-3 to TRBJ1-2; the D gene is possibly TRBD1 (5 bases). Germline-derived CDR1 and CDR2 are MNHEY and SVGEGT. The CDR3 contains 13 residues. V lost 8 bases and J 0 bases, leaving 10 bases between the germline ends. The CDR3 coding sequence is TGTGCCAGCGGGGCGGCTTCTAACTATGGCTACACCTTC. Protein product: CASGAASNYGYTF.

This rearrangement joins TRBV12-3 or TRBV12-4 to TRBJ2-3; D is uncertain. This CDR3 is built from 14 residues. The V end lost 5 bases, the J end lost 6 bases, and 15 bases lay between the germline ends. In DNA, the CDR3 is TGTGCCAGCAGTCCGGTGGCAGGAGCCGATACGCAGTATTTT. This gives the protein CASSPVAGADTQYF.

The CDR3 DNA reads as TGTGCCAGCAGCTTAGCTGGGGGACTAGCGGGTCGCACAGATACGCAGTATTTT. It yields the protein CASSLAGGLAGRTDTQYF. This chain uses TRBV11-1 with TRBJ2-3, with 12 bases lining up with TRBD2. Germline trimming cut 0 bases from V and 1 base from J; bases unmatched to any gene: 5. The CDR3 runs 18 residues. Germline CDR1 and CDR2: SGHAT and FQDESV (reference sequence).

The rearrangement uses TRBV14 and TRBJ2-3; the D gene is possibly TRBD2 (6 bases). This CDR3 region has 13 residues. The V end lost 0 bases, the J end lost 6 bases, and 7 bases lay between the germline ends. CDR1 SGHDN and CDR2 FVKESK come from the germline V gene. CDR3 bases: TGTGCCAGCAGCCAAGATCGGGGGGATACGCAGTATTTT. Its translation is CASSQDRGDTQYF. Variable domain in full (rest from reference TRBV14 and TRBJ2-3): EAGVTQFPSHSVIEKGQTVTLRCDPISGHDNLYWYRRVMGKEIKFLLHFVKESKQDESGMPNNRFLAERTGGTYSTLKVQPAELEDSGVYFCASSQDRGDTQYFGPGTRLTVL.

In its sample, this clonotype was seen a few times. The chain joins TRBV7-2 to TRBJ1-3; 9 positions agree with TRBD1. CDR3 length equals 17 residues. Germline CDR1 is SGHTA and CDR2 is FQGNSA. J gave up 4 bases and V 5 bases, and 12 bases lay outside the gene matches. CDR3 region: CASSDGPGQGIGNTIYF. DNA of the CDR3: TGTGCCAGCAGCGACGGGCCGGGACAGGGAATCGGAAACACCATATATTTT.

This clonotype was seen a few times. The chain has TRBV20-1 and TRBJ2-5; 13 bases are shared with TRBD2. The CDR3 sequence is 18 residues long. Germline values: CDR1 DFQATT, CDR2 SNEGSKA (reference sequence). V lost 5 bases and J lost 4; bases outside the gene matches: 16. CDR3: CSAFHQPTSGGPGETQYF. The DNA of the CDR3 is TGCAGTGCTTTCCACCAACCGACTAGCGGGGGGCCCGGAGAGACCCAGTACTTC.

Only a few counts were recorded for this clonotype. The chain uses TRBV7-2 and TRBJ2-7; TRBD2 is a possible D gene (5 bases). Germline CDR1 reads SGHTA; CDR2 reads FQGNSA. The CDR3 is made up of 15 amino acids. The V end lost 1 base, the J end lost 1 base, and 11 bases lay between the germline ends. The CDR3 DNA reads as TGTGCCAGCAGCTTAGGGTTGGGGAGTTCCTACGAGCAGTACTTC. Translating it yields CASSLGLGSSYEQYF.

The gene calls are TRBV20-1 and TRBJ2-7, with 8 positions matching TRBD1. The CDR3 covers 13 residues. V lost 4 bases, J lost 4 bases, and 6 bases stayed unmatched. Germline CDR1 and CDR2: DFQATT and SNEGSKA (reference sequence). This chain's CDR3 is CSANQGARYEQYF. The CDR3 DNA reads as TGCAGTGCTAACCAGGGGGCGCGGTACGAGCAGTACTTC.

The V and J genes are TRBV4-2 and TRBJ2-2, with a weak D call TRBD2 (7 bases). Germline CDR1 LGHNA, CDR2 YNFKEQ. The CDR3 runs to 18 residues. Between the trimmed V and J ends, which lost 4 bases and 5 bases, there was a span of 23 bases. CDR3 in amino acids: CASSLGGGMGLITGELFF. The DNA of the CDR3 is TGTGCCAGCAGCCTAGGGGGAGGGATGGGGCTCATAACCGGGGAGCTGTTTTTT.

The chain recombines TRBV5-1 with TRBJ2-1; perhaps TRBD1 as D (5 bases). CDR3 length: 14 amino acids. The germline V and J ends were trimmed by 0 bases and 3 bases, with 7 bases remaining between them. The germline V gene has CDR1 SGHRS and CDR2 YFSETQ. The CDR3 sequence is CASSLDRNYNEQFF. The CDR3 region has the DNA TGCGCCAGCAGCTTGGACAGGAACTACAATGAGCAGTTCTTC.

The J gene is TRBJ2-3, the V gene TRBV14; D ambiguous. The CDR3 has 13 residues. CDR1 and CDR2 from the germline V gene are SGHDN and FVKESK. The V and J ends lost 0 bases and 8 bases respectively, with 9 bases between them. CDR3 in DNA: TGTGCCAGCAGCCAAGATCGAGGTGGTACGCAGTATTTT. Its translation: CASSQDRGGTQYF.

This clonotype was counted many times. The CDR3: CASSQDWARLREQYF. CDR3 sequence (DNA): TGCGCCAGCAGCCAAGATTGGGCTAGGCTCCGCGAGCAGTACTTC. The chain recombines TRBV4-1 with TRBJ2-7; D remains ambiguous. The CDR3 contains 15 residues. The V end was cut by 0 bases, the J end by 6 bases, with 15 bases between. Germline V gene data show CDR1 as MGHRA and CDR2 as YSYEKL.

The V call is TRBV10-1, the J call TRBJ2-2; D tentatively reads TRBD1 or TRBD2 (5 bases each). Trimming stripped 3 bases from V and 10 bases from J, with 12 bases between. The CDR3 has 13 residues. CDR1 and CDR2 from the germline V gene are WNHNN and SYGVQD (reference sequence). The CDR3 region is CASSDGAAEELFF. CDR3 bases: TGCGCCAGCAGTGACGGGGCAGCGGAGGAGCTGTTTTTT.

This clonotype was seen a handful of times. The genes are TRBV12-3 or TRBV12-4 and TRBJ2-2; D may be TRBD2 (5 bases). This CDR3 is 15 amino acids long. Trimming removed 3 bases at V and 0 bases at J, with 8 bases between. CDR3 DNA: TGTGCCAGCAGTTTCCCAGCGGCGAACACCGGGGAGCTGTTTTTT. It encodes CASSFPAANTGELFF.

In its sample, this clonotype ranks as medium-sized (0.01 to 0.1%). The V call is TRBV12-3 or TRBV12-4, the J call TRBJ2-3; D gene unclear. This CDR3 has 13 residues. The V gene lost 4 bases and the J gene lost 8 bases, with 13 bases spanning the gap. CDR3 loop: CASSSDLPGTQYF. CDR3 coding DNA: TGTGCCAGCAGTTCTGACTTACCGGGTACGCAGTATTTT.

The J gene is TRBJ1-1, the V gene TRBV29-1; D unclear. Looked up from germline, CDR1 is SQVTM and CDR2 is ANQGSEA. CDR3 length equals 11 residues. V was cut by 6 bases and J by 5 bases, with 10 bases left in between. The CDR3 loop is CSVTPGTEAFF. DNA of the CDR3: TGCAGCGTGACTCCGGGGACTGAAGCTTTCTTT.

This clonotype was counted only a few times. The chain couples TRBV15 to TRBJ2-1, with a tentative D call TRBD2 (5 bases). In germline, CDR1 is LNHNV, CDR2 YYDKDF (reference sequence). This CDR3 has 14 amino acids. Deletions cut 0 bases from V and 8 bases from J, with 11 bases between. This CDR3 reads CATSRDPSMHEQFF. The CDR3 region has the DNA TGTGCCACCAGCAGAGATCCTAGCATGCATGAGCAGTTCTTC.

The sample holds a few counts of this clonotype. The V gene is TRBV11-2, the J gene TRBJ1-1; TRBD1 might be the D (5 bases). Trimming pared 6 bases from V and 2 bases from J, leaving 16 bases between. The CDR3 length is 15 residues. CDR1 is SGHAT, CDR2 FQNNGV, per germline. The CDR3 here is CASSWGRNSNTEAFF. The CDR3 DNA sequence: TGTGCCAGCAGTTGGGGGAGAAACAGTAACACTGAAGCTTTCTTT.

As regards this clonotype: A much more abundant neighbour one base away suggests this may be a read error. The chain links TRBV6-5 to TRBJ1-5; maybe TRBD1 (5 bases). The CDR3 runs to 13 residues. CDR1 MNHEY and CDR2 SVGAGI come from the germline V gene. CDR3: CASSYRGNQTQHF. CDR3 DNA sequence: TGTGCCAGCAGTTACAGGGGCAATCAGACCCAGCATTTT.

This clonotype has a handful of counts. This sequence joins TRBV7-8 and TRBJ1-4; 12 bases line up with TRBD1. Germline V gene sequence: CDR1 SGHVS, CDR2 FQNEAQ. V was pared by 4 bases and J by 8 bases, with 11 bases of the junction left unmatched. This CDR3 comprises 17 residues. The CDR3 nucleotides read TGTGCCAGCAGCTACCGGGACAGGGGGCTGGTAGGCGAAAAACTGTTTTTT. This encodes CASSYRDRGLVGEKLFF.

The chain combines TRBV4-3 with TRBJ2-2; D tentatively fits TRBD1 or TRBD2 (5 bases each). The CDR3 is made up of 14 amino acids. The ends were cut back, 1 base at V and 6 bases at J, with 9 bases in the middle. Germline V gene lookup returns CDR1 LGHNA and CDR2 YSLEER. The CDR3 sequence: CASSQAVGAGELFF. The CDR3 DNA is TGCGCCAGCAGCCAAGCGGTGGGGGCCGGGGAGCTGTTTTTT.

This clonotype was counted ten times or more. This rearrangement joins TRBV20-1 to TRBJ1-2; 7 bases line up with TRBD1. The CDR3 sequence is 14 residues long. CDR1 is DFQATT and CDR2 is SNEGSKA in the germline V gene (reference sequence). The V gene end was trimmed by 3 bases and the J gene end by 7 bases; junction bases not matched to a gene: 11. The CDR3 region is CSASIRGADFGYTF. The CDR3 DNA follows: TGCAGTGCTAGTATCAGGGGGGCGGATTTTGGCTACACCTTC.

V is TRBV7-8 and J is TRBJ2-2; 9 bases line up with TRBD1. Trimming took 3 bases from V and 4 from J; bases not matched to a gene: 3. The CDR3 covers 15 residues. Germline CDR1 and CDR2: SGHVS and FQNEAQ. CDR3 sequence reads: CASSFRDRATGELFF. For the CDR3, the DNA is TGTGCCAGCAGCTTCCGGGACAGGGCCACCGGGGAGCTGTTTTTT. Supplemented by reference TRBV7-8 and TRBJ2-2, the full variable domain reads GAGVSQSPRYKVAKRGQDVALRCDPISGHVSLFWYQQALGQGPEFLTYFQNEAQLDKSGLPSDRFFAERPEGSVSTLKIQRTQQEDSAVYLCASSFRDRATGELFFGEGSRLTVL.

The gene calls are TRBV2 and TRBJ2-3; D may be TRBD1 (5 bases). This CDR3 contains 14 residues. Per germline, CDR1 SNHLY and CDR2 FYNNEI. Trimming removed 4 bases at V and 3 bases at J, with 11 bases between. This CDR3 reads CASSALAGTDTQYF. CDR3 DNA: TGTGCCAGCAGTGCTTTGGCAGGGACAGATACGCAGTATTTT.

The chain combines TRBV6-5 with TRBJ2-7, with D unresolved. The CDR3 covers 15 residues. Per germline, CDR1 MNHEY and CDR2 SVGAGI. V was shortened by 0 bases and J by 2 bases, with 11 bases between the two germline ends. CDR3 protein: CASSYSKRMTYEQYF. CDR3 sequence (DNA): TGTGCCAGCAGTTACTCGAAACGGATGACCTACGAGCAGTACTTC.

The sample holds a few counts of this clonotype. The rearrangement joins TRBV28 to TRBJ2-1; 11 nucleotides match TRBD2. CDR1 MDHEN and CDR2 SYDVKM come from the germline V gene. The V and J ends lost 3 bases and 9 bases, in that order; junction bases with no gene match: 7. This CDR3 is 15 amino acids long. CDR3 DNA: TGTGCCAGCAGTTTCGGGACTAGCGGTCGAAGTGAGCAGTTCTTC. As protein: CASSFGTSGRSEQFF.

The gene calls are TRBV13 and TRBJ1-4; D is unclear. Germline loops: CDR1 PRHDT, CDR2 FYEKMQ (reference sequence). V dropped 1 base and J dropped 6 bases, with 9 bases sitting between them. The CDR3 extends over 14 amino acids. The CDR3 region has the DNA TGTGCCAGCAGCTTAGAGGGTGGCGATGAAAAACTGTTTTTT. Protein product: CASSLEGGDEKLFF.

Here the CDR3 DNA reads TGTGCCAGCAGTTTAAATTTCCTGTCGAACACTGAAGCTTTCTTT. Translation: CASSLNFLSNTEAFF. The chain combines TRBV28 with TRBJ1-1; D is uncertain. CDR3 length equals 15 residues. The germline V gene has CDR1 MDHEN and CDR2 SYDVKM. The V and J ends lost 2 bases and 1 base respectively, with 11 bases between them.

The chain couples TRBV20-1 to TRBJ2-7, with D possibly TRBD1 on 5 matching bases. The CDR3 length is 15 residues. Germline V gene lookup returns CDR1 DFQATT and CDR2 SNEGSKA (reference sequence). Trimming removed 0 bases from V and 2 bases from J, with 14 bases in between. DNA for the CDR3: TGCAGTGCTAGAGATCCAAGACAGCTTCCCTACGAGCAGTACTTC. Encoded protein: CSARDPRQLPYEQYF.